Presented here are 20 T cell receptor beta chains from one specimen sequenced in a study of control samples from healthy donors and cancer patients. Assay used: immunoSEQ multiplex PCR; TCRdb lists only in-frame clones, some missing. The repertoire includes some 130,000 clones, roughly 90% of them detected once, and 2.5% sits in the top ten. Sequenced material: blood. The source of these receptors is a middle-aged man in good health.

The rearrangement uses TRBV10-1 and TRBJ2-2; no firm D call. V shed 2 bases and J shed 5 bases, with 9 bases lying between them. The germline V gene has CDR1 WNHNN and CDR2 SYGVQD (reference sequence). The CDR3 consists of 14 residues. CDR3 sequence (DNA): TGCGCCAGCAGTGAGAATTTATCAACCGGGGAGCTGTTTTTT. As protein: CASSENLSTGELFF.

The genes are TRBV6-5 and TRBJ2-3, with D perhaps matching TRBD1 (8 bases). The CDR3 has 14 residues. The germline gives CDR1 MNHEY, CDR2 SVGAGI. V shed 6 bases and J shed 5 bases, with 15 bases lying between them. The CDR3 bases are TGTGCCAGCAGAACAGGGGGGGGCCGAGATACGCAGTATTTT. Its translation: CASRTGGGRDTQYF.

The chain recombines TRBV6-5 with TRBJ1-5, with TRBD1 identical over 8 bases. V was clipped by 10 bases and J by 4 bases; unmatched bases: 6. The CDR3 runs 13 residues. The germline V gene encodes CDR1 MNHEY and CDR2 SVGAGI. The CDR3 loop reads CATLGQVNQPQHF. In nucleotides, the CDR3 is TGTGCCACTCTGGGACAGGTGAATCAGCCCCAGCATTTT.

This clone came up once. The V gene is TRBV19, the J gene TRBJ1-5, with D possibly being TRBD1 (5 bases). The CDR3 length is 14 residues. The germline V gene has CDR1 LNHDA and CDR2 SQIVND (reference sequence). V lost 3 bases and J lost 7, with 13 bases in between. The CDR3 protein is CASSMVGAGQPQHF. CDR3 bases: TGTGCCAGTAGTATGGTCGGGGCGGGGCAGCCCCAGCATTTT.

On this clone: The same CDR3 can be traced to other DNA sequences in this sample. V usage is TRBV3-1 (or the pseudogene TRBV3-2) and J usage is TRBJ2-5; D might be TRBD2 (5 bases). In germline, CDR1 is LGHDT, CDR2 YNNKEL (reference sequence). CDR3 length: 13 residues. Trimming left V 0 bases short and J 6 bases short, with 8 bases between. The DNA for the CDR3 is TGTGCCAGCAGCCAAGAACTAGGGAAGACCCAGTACTTC. It specifies CASSQELGKTQYF.

This chain connects TRBV7-9 to TRBJ1-2, with D possibly TRBD1 on 5 matching bases. The V end was cut by 6 bases, the J end by 6 bases, with 23 bases between. Germline CDR1 reads SEHNR; CDR2 reads FQNEAQ (reference sequence). The CDR3 loop spans 16 amino acids. The CDR3 sequence: CASRHVIRTYVNGYTF. The CDR3 bases are TGTGCCAGCAGGCACGTTATTAGGACATATGTAAATGGCTACACCTTC. The whole variable domain, remainder taken from reference TRBV7-9 and TRBJ1-2, is DTGVSQNPRHKITKRGQNVTFRCDPISEHNRLYWYRQTLGQGPEFLTYFQNEAQLEKSRLLSDRFSAERPKGSFSTLEIQRTEQGDSAMYLCASRHVIRTYVNGYTFGSGTRLTVV.

This sequence joins TRBV10-3 and TRBJ2-7; D might be TRBD1 (5 bases). Germline loops: CDR1 ENHRY, CDR2 SYGVKD. Trimming removed 5 bases from V and 3 bases from J, with 17 bases in between. CDR3 length equals 15 residues. In DNA, the CDR3 is TGTGCCATCAGTTCACAGGACATGCATGGCTACGAGCAGTACTTC. Translated: CAISSQDMHGYEQYF.

The CDR3 nucleotides read TGTGCCACCAGCAGAATGAGCGGGGCGAACACCGGGGAGCTGTTTTTT. It translates to CATSRMSGANTGELFF. V and J are TRBV15 and TRBJ2-2; TRBD2 matches 7 bases. The V gene's germline CDR1 is LNHNV and CDR2 YYDKDF (reference sequence). Losses at the gene ends were 2 bases for V and 0 bases for J; bases not matched to a gene: 3. This CDR3 region has 16 residues.

This clone was counted only a few times. CDR3 amino acids: CASGGTDNSPLHF. The DNA for the CDR3 is TGTGCCAGCGGGGGGACAGATAATTCACCCCTCCACTTT. The chain uses TRBV18 and TRBJ1-6; 7 bases are shared with TRBD1. This CDR3 has 13 residues. Germline CDR1 KGHSH, CDR2 LQKENI. V trimming: 8 bases; J trimming: 5 bases; junction bases outside the gene matches: 3.

V usage is TRBV6-1 and J usage is TRBJ2-7; the D gene is possibly TRBD2 (5 bases). V was cut by 1 base and J by 5 bases, with 18 bases left in between. The CDR3 totals 16 residues. CDR1 and CDR2 from the germline V gene are MNHNS and SASEGT. The CDR3 region is CASSEGRRRLYDEQYF. The CDR3 nucleotides read TGTGCCAGCAGTGAAGGTCGAAGGAGGTTGTACGACGAGCAGTACTTC.

This clone was detected only a few times. The chain links TRBV2 to TRBJ1-6, with D unresolved. V lost 6 bases, J lost 3 bases, and 12 bases lay in between. This CDR3 contains 15 residues. The germline V gene has CDR1 SNHLY and CDR2 FYNNEI. The CDR3 DNA follows: TGTGCCAGCAGGCTGGGAGGGAACTATAATTCACCCCTCCACTTT. This translates into CASRLGGNYNSPLHF. Combining the CDR3 with reference TRBV2 and TRBJ1-6 gives the whole variable domain EPEVTQTPSHQVTQMGQEVILRCVPISNHLYFYWYRQILGQKVEFLVSFYNNEISEKSEIFDDQFSVERPDGSNFTLKIRSTKLEDSAMYFCASRLGGNYNSPLHFGNGTRLTVT.

The chain couples TRBV3-1 (or the pseudogene TRBV3-2) to TRBJ1-2; D ambiguous. V lost 0 bases and J 10 bases, leaving 9 bases between the germline ends. Germline V gives CDR1 LGHDT, CDR2 YNNKEL (reference sequence). This CDR3 contains 12 residues. As DNA, the CDR3 is TGTGCCAGCAGCCAAGAGGGTGTCGTCTACACCTTC. Encoded protein: CASSQEGVVYTF.

The sample holds a few counts of this clone. Other DNA sequences from this sample encode an identical CDR3 as well. The CDR3, as DNA: TGTGCCAGCCGACAGGGCAACACTGAAGCTTTCTTT. It is translated as CASRQGNTEAFF. The V gene is TRBV7-9, the J gene TRBJ1-1, with TRBD1 identical over 7 bases. The V and J ends lost 8 bases and 2 bases, in that order; junction bases with no gene match: 2. Germline V gene sequence: CDR1 SEHNR, CDR2 FQNEAQ (reference sequence). This CDR3 is built from 12 residues.

This chain links TRBV6-5 with TRBJ1-2, with D perhaps matching TRBD1 (6 bases). The CDR3 loop spans 13 amino acids. CDR1 and CDR2 from the germline V gene are MNHEY and SVGAGI. V was trimmed by 5 bases and J by 6 bases, leaving 13 bases between them. This CDR3 is CASSQQGSDGYTF. The CDR3 DNA is TGTGCCAGCAGTCAACAGGGCTCTGATGGCTACACCTTC.

This clone turned up a few times. V and J are TRBV7-2 and TRBJ2-7; 8 bases fit TRBD1. V was pared by 1 base and J by 5 bases, with 7 bases of the junction left unmatched. Per germline, CDR1 SGHTA and CDR2 FQGNSA. CDR3 length: 15 residues. This CDR3 reads CASSLGDRGIDEQYF. CDR3 nucleotides: TGTGCCAGCAGCTTAGGCGACAGGGGTATCGACGAGCAGTACTTC. The full variable domain, with the rest looked up from reference TRBV7-2 and TRBJ2-7, is GAGVSQSPSNKVTEKGKDVELRCDPISGHTALYWYRQSLGQGLEFLIYFQGNSAPDKSGLPSDRFSAERTGGSVSTLTIQRTQQEDSAVYLCASSLGDRGIDEQYFGPGTRLTVT.

This clone was observed once. The chain links TRBV4-1 to TRBJ1-1; D might be TRBD1 (6 bases). In germline, CDR1 is MGHRA, CDR2 YSYEKL. The V and J ends lost 4 bases and 5 bases respectively, with 11 bases between them. The CDR3 extends over 13 amino acids. The CDR3 DNA sequence: TGCGCCAGCAGCCCGGACAGTAATACTGAAGCTTTCTTT. Residues: CASSPDSNTEAFF.

The V and J genes are TRBV19 and TRBJ1-2; 8 positions match TRBD1. With 5 bases clipped from V and 4 bases from J, the junction kept 6 bases outside the gene matches. This CDR3 has 14 amino acids. Germline CDR1 is LNHDA and CDR2 is SQIVND (reference sequence). The CDR3 region has the DNA TGTGCCAGTAGTGGGCGGGACAGGCTCTATGGCTACACCTTC. Translated, it gives CASSGRDRLYGYTF.

A few counts support this clone. The chain joins TRBV5-8 to TRBJ1-2; 9 nucleotides agree with TRBD1. V was pared by 4 bases and J by 3 bases, with 4 bases of the junction left unmatched. Per the germline V gene, CDR1 is SGHTS and CDR2 is YDEGEE. There are 14 residues in the CDR3. The CDR3 DNA is TGTGCCAGCAGCCAGACAGGGGGACACTATGGCTACACCTTC. It is translated as CASSQTGGHYGYTF.

In this sample, this clone is medium-sized (0.01 to 0.1%). The chain carries TRBV13 and TRBJ2-7, with D possibly being TRBD2 (6 bases). The germline V gene has CDR1 PRHDT and CDR2 FYEKMQ (reference sequence). This CDR3 has 13 amino acids. V was clipped by 5 bases and J by 7 bases, with 15 bases between them. CDR3 region: CASSPIRGGEQYF. CDR3 sequence (DNA): TGTGCCAGCAGCCCGATCCGGGGAGGAGAGCAGTACTTC.

The chain uses TRBV4-1 and TRBJ2-3; D may match TRBD1 or TRBD2 (5 bases each). The CDR3 totals 18 residues. Looked up from germline, CDR1 is MGHRA and CDR2 is YSYEKL. Trimming took off 0 bases at V and 2 bases at J, with 18 bases between the two ends. The CDR3: CASSQELTWGTHTDTQYF. In DNA form, the CDR3 reads TGCGCCAGCAGCCAAGAGCTGACCTGGGGGACCCACACAGATACGCAGTATTTT.